This T cell receptor beta chain was identified in a study of blood T cells in healthy people across ages. This CDR3 contains 14 residues. Trimming removed 7 bases from V and 0 bases from J, with 14 bases in between. Germline CDR1 SGHDT, CDR2 YYEEEE. It was with a sample-barcoded 5' primer and a J-beta primer mix that a second PCR of roughly 7 to 12 cycles was run. Using its own MiXCR run on the 5' RACE reads, TCRdb lists one record per CDR3 protein. This repertoire shows 780,000 or so distinct CDR3 sequences, 53% found once; its top ten account for approximately 40%. Material: blood. This sequence was found in a man older than 75 in good health. The chain carries TRBV5-6 and TRBJ2-7, with D perhaps TRBD1 (5 bases). CDR3 protein: CASSGAAGSYEQYF. The CDR3 region has the DNA TGTGCCAGCTCTGGGGCGGCCGGCTCCTACGAGCAGTACTTC. Supplemented by reference TRBV5-6 and TRBJ2-7, the full variable domain reads DAGVTQSPTHLIKTRGQQVTLRCSPKSGHDTVSWYQQALGQGPQFIFQYYEEEERQRGNFPDRFSGHQFPNYSSELNVNALLLGDSALYLCASSGAAGSYEQYFGPGTRLTVT.